This TCR beta chain was retrieved from a study of T cells in Graves' hyperthyroidism and ophthalmopathy. Study results and caveats: Patients with ophthalmopathy were separated from those with stable hyperthyroidism by a 13 V-J model.

In this sample, this clonotype turned up many times. What it binds is unknown. Sampled blood dates from first hyperthyroidism diagnosis, and it precedes any ophthalmopathy symptoms. There are 14 residues in the CDR3. Between the trimmed V and J ends, which lost 5 bases and 2 bases, there was a span of 12 bases. Germline V CDR1 and CDR2: SGHTA, FQGTGA. Amplification of TCR beta CDR3 regions used RNA as the template. First-round RT-PCR with HTBI primers amplified the TCR CDR3 region. One entry per CDR3 protein results from TCRdb running MiXCR on the multiplex PCR reads. The table records 250,000 to 300,000 distinct CDR3 sequences, roughly 15% of them present only once.

Sequencing used blood. The chain links TRBV7-3 to TRBJ2-5; D is ambiguous. The TCR originated in a woman aged 40 to 50 with Graves' hyperthyroidism that later progressed to Graves' ophthalmopathy. Written as DNA, the CDR3 is TGTGCCAGCAGCCCCTTGGGTGGTCAAGAGACCCAGTACTTC. Its protein is CASSPLGGQETQYF.